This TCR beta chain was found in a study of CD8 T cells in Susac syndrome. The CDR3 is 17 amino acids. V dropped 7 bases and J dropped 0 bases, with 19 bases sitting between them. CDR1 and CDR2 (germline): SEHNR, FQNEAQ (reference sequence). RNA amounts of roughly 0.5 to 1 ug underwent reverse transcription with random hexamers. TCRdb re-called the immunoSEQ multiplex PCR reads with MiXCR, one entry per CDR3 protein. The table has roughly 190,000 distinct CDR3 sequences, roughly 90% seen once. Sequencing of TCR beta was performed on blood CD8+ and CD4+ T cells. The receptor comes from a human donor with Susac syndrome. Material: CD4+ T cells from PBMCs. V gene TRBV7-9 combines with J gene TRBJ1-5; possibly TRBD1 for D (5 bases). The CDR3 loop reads CASTSGTDIYSNQPQHF. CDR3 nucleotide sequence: TGTGCCAGCACATCCGGGACGGACATCTATAGCAATCAGCCCCAGCATTTT.